This TCR beta chain comes out of a study of T cell responses to AZD1222 COVID-19 vaccine. Study-level points and caveats: In a largely white British group with more females than males, clonal diversity was possibly underestimated.

Measured with immunoSEQ multiplex PCR; TCRdb has only the in-frame clones, and not every one. The sample comprises 110,000 or so clones, approximately 90% of which are singletons, and 6.5% to 7.5% rests with the top ten. CDR1 and CDR2 (germline): MNHEY, SMNVEV (reference sequence). The CDR3 is made up of 17 amino acids. The V segment lost 0 bases and the J segment 2 bases; nucleotides outside the gene matches: 5. With regard to this clone: The target antigen is unknown.

V and J are TRBV27 and TRBJ2-1; TRBD2 matches 9 bases. The input for sequencing was peripheral blood, taken 28 days after the second AZD1222 dose. This clonotype originated in an adult who received the AZD1222 COVID-19 vaccine. Here the CDR3 reads CASSLSSGSGPYNEQFF. The CDR3 DNA follows: TGTGCCAGCAGTTTATCTAGCGGGAGTGGTCCCTACAATGAGCAGTTCTTC.